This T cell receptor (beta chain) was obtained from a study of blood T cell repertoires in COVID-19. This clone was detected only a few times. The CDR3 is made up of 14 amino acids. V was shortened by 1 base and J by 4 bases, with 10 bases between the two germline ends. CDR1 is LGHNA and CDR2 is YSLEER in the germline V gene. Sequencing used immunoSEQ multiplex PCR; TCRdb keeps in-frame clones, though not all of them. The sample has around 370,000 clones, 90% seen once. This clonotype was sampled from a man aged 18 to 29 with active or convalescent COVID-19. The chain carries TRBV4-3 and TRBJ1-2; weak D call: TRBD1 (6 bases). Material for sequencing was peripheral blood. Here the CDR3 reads CASSQGTGSYGYTF. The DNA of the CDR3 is TGCGCCAGCAGCCAAGGAACAGGGAGCTATGGCTACACCTTC.